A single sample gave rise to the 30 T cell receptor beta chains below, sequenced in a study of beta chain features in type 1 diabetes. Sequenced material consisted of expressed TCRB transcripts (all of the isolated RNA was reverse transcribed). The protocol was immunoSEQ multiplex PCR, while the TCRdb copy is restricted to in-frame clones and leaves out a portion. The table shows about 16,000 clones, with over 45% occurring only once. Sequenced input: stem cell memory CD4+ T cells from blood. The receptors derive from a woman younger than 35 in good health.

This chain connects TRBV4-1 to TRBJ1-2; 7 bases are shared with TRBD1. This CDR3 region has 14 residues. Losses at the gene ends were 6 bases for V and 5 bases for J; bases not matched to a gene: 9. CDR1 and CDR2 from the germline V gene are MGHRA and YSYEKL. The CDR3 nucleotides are TGCGCCAGCAGGCCTTCCGGGACAGTATATGGCTACACCTTC. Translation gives CASRPSGTVYGYTF.

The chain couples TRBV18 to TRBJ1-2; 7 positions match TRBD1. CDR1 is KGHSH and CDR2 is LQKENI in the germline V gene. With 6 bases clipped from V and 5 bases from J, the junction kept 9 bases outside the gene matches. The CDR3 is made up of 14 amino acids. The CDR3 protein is CASSRTDRVYGYTF. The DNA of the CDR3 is TGTGCCAGCTCGCGAACTGACAGGGTTTATGGCTACACCTTC.

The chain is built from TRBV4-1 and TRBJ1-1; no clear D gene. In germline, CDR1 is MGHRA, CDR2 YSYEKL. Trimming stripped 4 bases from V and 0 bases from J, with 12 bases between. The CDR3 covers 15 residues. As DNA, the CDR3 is TGCGCCAGCAGCCGTGGAGAGGTAATGAACACTGAAGCTTTCTTT. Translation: CASSRGEVMNTEAFF.

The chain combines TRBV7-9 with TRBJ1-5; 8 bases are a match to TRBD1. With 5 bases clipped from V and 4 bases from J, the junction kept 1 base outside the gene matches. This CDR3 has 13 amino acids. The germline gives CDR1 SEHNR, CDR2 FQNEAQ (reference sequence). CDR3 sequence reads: CASSRDRNQPQHF. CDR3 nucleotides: TGTGCCAGCAGCCGGGACAGGAATCAGCCCCAGCATTTT.

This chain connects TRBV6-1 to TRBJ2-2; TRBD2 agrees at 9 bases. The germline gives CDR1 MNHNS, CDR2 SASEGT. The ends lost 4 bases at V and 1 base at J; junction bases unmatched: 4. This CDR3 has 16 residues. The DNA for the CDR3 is TGTGCCAGCAGTGGAAGCGGGAGGCGGAACACCGGGGAGCTGTTTTTT. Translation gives CASSGSGRRNTGELFF.

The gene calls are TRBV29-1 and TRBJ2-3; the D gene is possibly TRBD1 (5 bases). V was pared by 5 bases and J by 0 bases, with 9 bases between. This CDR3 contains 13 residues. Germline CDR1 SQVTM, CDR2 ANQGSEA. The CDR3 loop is CSVLAGSTDTQYF. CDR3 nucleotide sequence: TGCAGCGTTTTAGCAGGGAGCACAGATACGCAGTATTTT.

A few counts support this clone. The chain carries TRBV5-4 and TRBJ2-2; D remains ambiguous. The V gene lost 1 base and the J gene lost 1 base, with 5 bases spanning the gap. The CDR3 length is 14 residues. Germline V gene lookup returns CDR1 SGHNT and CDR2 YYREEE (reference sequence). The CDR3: CASSLPVNTGELFF. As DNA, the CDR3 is TGTGCCAGCAGCTTGCCAGTGAACACCGGGGAGCTGTTTTTT.

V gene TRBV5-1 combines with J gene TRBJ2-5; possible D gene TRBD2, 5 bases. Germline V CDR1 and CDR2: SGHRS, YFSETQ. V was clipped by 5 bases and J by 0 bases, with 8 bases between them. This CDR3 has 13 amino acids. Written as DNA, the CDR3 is TGCGCCAGCAGAGCCGGGGACCAAGAGACCCAGTACTTC. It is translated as CASRAGDQETQYF.

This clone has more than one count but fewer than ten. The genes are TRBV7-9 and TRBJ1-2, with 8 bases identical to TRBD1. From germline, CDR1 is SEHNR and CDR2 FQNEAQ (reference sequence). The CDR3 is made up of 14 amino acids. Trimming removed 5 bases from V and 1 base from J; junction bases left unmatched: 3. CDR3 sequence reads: CASSTTGGNYGYTF. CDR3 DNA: TGTGCCAGCAGCACAACAGGGGGTAACTATGGCTACACCTTC.

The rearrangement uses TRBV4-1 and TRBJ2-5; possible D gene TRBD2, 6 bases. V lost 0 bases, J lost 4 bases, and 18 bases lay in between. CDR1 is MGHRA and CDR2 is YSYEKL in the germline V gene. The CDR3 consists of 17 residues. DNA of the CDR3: TGCGCCAGCAGCCAAGAGGGCGGGACTGGTCCTAGAGAGACCCAGTACTTC. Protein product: CASSQEGGTGPRETQYF.

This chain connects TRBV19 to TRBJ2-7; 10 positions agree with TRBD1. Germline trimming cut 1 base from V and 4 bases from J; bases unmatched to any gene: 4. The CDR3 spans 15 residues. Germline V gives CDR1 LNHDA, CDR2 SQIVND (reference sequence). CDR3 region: CASSIVGTGVYEQYF. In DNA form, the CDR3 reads TGTGCCAGTAGTATAGTGGGGACAGGGGTTTACGAGCAGTACTTC.

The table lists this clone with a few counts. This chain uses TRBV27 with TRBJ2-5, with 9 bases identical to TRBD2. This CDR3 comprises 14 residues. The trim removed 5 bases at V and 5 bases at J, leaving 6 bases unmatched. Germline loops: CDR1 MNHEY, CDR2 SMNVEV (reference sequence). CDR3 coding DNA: TGTGCCAGCAGTGTGGCGGGGGGGCGGGAGACCCAGTACTTC. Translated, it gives CASSVAGGRETQYF.

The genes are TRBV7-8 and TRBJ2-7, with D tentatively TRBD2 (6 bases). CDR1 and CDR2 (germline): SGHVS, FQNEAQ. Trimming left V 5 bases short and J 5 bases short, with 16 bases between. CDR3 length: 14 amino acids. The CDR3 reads CASSRTGWGDEQYF. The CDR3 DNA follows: TGTGCCAGCAGCCGAACCGGATGGGGGGACGAGCAGTACTTC.

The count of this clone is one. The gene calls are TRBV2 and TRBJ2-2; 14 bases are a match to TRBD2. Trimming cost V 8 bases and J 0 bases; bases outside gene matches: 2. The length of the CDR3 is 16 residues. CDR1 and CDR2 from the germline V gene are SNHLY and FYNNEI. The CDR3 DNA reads TGTGCCAGCTCGGGACTAGCGGGGGCGAACACCGGGGAGCTGTTTTTT. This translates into CASSGLAGANTGELFF. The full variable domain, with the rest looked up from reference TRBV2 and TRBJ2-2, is EPEVTQTPSHQVTQMGQEVILRCVPISNHLYFYWYRQILGQKVEFLVSFYNNEISEKSEIFDDQFSVERPDGSNFTLKIRSTKLEDSAMYFCASSGLAGANTGELFFGEGSRLTVL.

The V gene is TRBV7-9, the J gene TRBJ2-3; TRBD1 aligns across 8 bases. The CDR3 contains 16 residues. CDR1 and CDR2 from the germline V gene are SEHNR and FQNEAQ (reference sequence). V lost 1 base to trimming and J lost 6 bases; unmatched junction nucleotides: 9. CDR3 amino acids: CASSLVGQAYTDTQYF. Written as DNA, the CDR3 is TGTGCCAGCAGCTTAGTGGGACAGGCTTACACCGATACGCAGTATTTT.

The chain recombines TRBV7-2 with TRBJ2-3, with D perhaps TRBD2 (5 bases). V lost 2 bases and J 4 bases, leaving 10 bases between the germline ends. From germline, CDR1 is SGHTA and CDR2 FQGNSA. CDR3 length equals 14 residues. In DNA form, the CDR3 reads TGTGCCAGCAGCTTACCGGGGTACGCAGATACGCAGTATTTT. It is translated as CASSLPGYADTQYF.

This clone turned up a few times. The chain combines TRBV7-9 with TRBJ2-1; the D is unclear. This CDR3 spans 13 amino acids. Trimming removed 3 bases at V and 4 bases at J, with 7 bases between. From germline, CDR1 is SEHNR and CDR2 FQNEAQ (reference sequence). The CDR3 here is CASSFPIYNEQFF. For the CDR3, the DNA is TGTGCCAGCAGCTTCCCCATTTACAATGAGCAGTTCTTC. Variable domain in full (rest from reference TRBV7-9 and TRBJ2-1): DTGVSQNPRHKITKRGQNVTFRCDPISEHNRLYWYRQTLGQGPEFLTYFQNEAQLEKSRLLSDRFSAERPKGSFSTLEIQRTEQGDSAMYLCASSFPIYNEQFFGPGTRLTVL.

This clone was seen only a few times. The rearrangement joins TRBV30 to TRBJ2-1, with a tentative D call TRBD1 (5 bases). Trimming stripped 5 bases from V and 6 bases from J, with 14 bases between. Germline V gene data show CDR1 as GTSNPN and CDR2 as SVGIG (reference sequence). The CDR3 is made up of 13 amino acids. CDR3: CAWGIPGANEQFF. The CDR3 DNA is TGTGCCTGGGGCATTCCTGGGGCCAATGAGCAGTTCTTC.

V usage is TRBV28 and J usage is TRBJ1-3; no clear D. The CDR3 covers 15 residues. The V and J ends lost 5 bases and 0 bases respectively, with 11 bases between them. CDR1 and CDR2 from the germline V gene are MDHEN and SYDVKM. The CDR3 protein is CASSPTGYSGNTIYF. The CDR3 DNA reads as TGTGCCAGCAGTCCCACCGGGTACTCTGGAAACACCATATATTTT. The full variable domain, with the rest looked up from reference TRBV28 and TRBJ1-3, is DVKVTQSSRYLVKRTGEKVFLECVQDMDHENMFWYRQDPGLGLRLIYFSYDVKMKEKGDIPEGYSVSREKKERFSLILESASTNQTSMYLCASSPTGYSGNTIYFGEGSWLTVV.

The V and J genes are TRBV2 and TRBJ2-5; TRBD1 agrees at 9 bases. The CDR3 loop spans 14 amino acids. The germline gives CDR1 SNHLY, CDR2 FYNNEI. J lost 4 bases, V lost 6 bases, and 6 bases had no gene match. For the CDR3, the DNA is TGTGCCAGCAGAACAGGGGGCGAAGGAGAGACCCAGTACTTC. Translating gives CASRTGGEGETQYF.

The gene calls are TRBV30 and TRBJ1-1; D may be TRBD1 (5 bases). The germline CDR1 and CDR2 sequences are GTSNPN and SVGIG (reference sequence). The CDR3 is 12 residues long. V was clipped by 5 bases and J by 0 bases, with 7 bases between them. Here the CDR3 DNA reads TGTGCCTGGGACAGAGTGAACACTGAAGCTTTCTTT. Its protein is CAWDRVNTEAFF.

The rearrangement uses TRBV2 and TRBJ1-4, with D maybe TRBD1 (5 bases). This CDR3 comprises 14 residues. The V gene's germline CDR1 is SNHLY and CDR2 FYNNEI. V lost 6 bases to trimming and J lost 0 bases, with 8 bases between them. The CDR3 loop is CASRGDSTNEKLFF. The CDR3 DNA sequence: TGTGCCAGCAGAGGGGATTCAACTAATGAAAAACTGTTTTTT.

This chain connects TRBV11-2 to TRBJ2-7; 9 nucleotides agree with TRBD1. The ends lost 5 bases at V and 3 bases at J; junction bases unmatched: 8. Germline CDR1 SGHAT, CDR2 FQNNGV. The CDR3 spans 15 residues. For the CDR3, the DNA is TGTGCCAGCAGCACCGGACAGGGGTATGTCTACGAGCAGTACTTC. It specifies CASSTGQGYVYEQYF. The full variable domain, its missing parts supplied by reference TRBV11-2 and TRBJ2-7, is EAGVAQSPRYKIIEKRQSVAFWCNPISGHATLYWYQQILGQGPKLLIQFQNNGVVDDSQLPKDRFSAERLKGVDSTLKIQPAKLEDSAVYLCASSTGQGYVYEQYFGPGTRLTVT.

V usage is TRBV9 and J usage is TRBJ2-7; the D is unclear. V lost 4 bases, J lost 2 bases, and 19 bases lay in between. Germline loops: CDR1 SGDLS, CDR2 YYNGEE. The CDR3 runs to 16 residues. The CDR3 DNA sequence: TGTGCCAGCAGCCCTGAGACTGCCGCTGCCCCCTACGAGCAGTACTTC. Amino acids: CASSPETAAAPYEQYF.

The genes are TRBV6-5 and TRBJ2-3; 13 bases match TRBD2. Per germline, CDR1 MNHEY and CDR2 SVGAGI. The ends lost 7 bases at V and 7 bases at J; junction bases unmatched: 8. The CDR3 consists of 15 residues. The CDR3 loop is CASIGLAGAGYTQYF. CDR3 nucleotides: TGTGCCAGCATTGGACTAGCGGGAGCAGGGTATACGCAGTATTTT.

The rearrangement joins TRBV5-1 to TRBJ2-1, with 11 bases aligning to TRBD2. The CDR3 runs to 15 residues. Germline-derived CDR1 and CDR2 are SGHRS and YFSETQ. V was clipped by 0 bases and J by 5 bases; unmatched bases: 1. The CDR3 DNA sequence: TGCGCCAGCAGCTTGGGACTAGCGGGAAACAATGAGCAGTTCTTC. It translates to CASSLGLAGNNEQFF.

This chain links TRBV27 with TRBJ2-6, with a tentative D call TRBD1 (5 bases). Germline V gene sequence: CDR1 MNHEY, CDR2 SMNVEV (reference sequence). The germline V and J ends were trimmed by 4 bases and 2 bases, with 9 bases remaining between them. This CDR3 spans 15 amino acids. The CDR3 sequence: CASSSRGAGANVLTF. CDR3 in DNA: TGTGCCAGCAGTTCAAGGGGCGCTGGGGCCAACGTCCTGACTTTC. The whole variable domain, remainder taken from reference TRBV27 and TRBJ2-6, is EAQVTQNPRYLITVTGKKLTVTCSQNMNHEYMSWYRQDPGLGLRQIYYSMNVEVTDKGDVPEGYKVSRKEKRNFPLILESPSPNQTSLYFCASSSRGAGANVLTFGAGSRLTVL.

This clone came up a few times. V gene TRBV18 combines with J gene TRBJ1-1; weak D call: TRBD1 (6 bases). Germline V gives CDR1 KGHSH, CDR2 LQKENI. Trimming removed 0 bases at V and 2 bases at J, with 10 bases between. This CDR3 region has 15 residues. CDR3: CASSPPQGTNTEAFF. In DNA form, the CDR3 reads TGTGCCAGCTCACCACCACAGGGAACCAACACTGAAGCTTTCTTT.

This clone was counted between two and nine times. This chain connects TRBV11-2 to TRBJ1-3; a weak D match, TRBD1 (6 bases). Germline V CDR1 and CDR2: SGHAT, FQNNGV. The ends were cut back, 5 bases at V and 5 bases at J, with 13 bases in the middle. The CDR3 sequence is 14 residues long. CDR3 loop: CASSAGQLRNTIYF. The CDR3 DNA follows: TGTGCCAGCAGCGCCGGACAGCTTAGAAACACCATATATTTT.

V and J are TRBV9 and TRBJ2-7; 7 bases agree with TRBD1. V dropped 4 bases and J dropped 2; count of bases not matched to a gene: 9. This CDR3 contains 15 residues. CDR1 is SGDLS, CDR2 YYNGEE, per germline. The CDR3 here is CASSLGTVPAYEQYF. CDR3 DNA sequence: TGTGCCAGCAGCCTCGGGACAGTTCCGGCCTACGAGCAGTACTTC.